This T cell receptor (beta chain) was observed in a study of T cells expressing NK-cell markers. The CDR3 is 15 residues long. CDR1 and CDR2 (germline): SGHDN, FVKESK. TCRdb reprocessed the 5' RACE reads, with one entry per CDR3 protein and no DNA. The sample data list hundreds of thousands of distinct CDR3 sequences. Study results and limitations: In six donors, dominant NKG2C+ clonotypes were roughly 1.0-7.5% of CD8+ T cells.

Of note for this clonotype: Its specificity is unknown.

The origin of this receptor is a man aged 18-70 years in good health. Sequencing was carried out using blood T cells: a sorted CD56 or NKG2C T cell subset, CD4+ or CD8+ T cells, or bulk PBMC T cells (not recorded which). This sequence joins TRBV14 and TRBJ2-3; as DNA is missing, the TRBD1 call by TCRdb cannot be tested. The CDR3 sequence: CASSQVRGGTDTQYF.